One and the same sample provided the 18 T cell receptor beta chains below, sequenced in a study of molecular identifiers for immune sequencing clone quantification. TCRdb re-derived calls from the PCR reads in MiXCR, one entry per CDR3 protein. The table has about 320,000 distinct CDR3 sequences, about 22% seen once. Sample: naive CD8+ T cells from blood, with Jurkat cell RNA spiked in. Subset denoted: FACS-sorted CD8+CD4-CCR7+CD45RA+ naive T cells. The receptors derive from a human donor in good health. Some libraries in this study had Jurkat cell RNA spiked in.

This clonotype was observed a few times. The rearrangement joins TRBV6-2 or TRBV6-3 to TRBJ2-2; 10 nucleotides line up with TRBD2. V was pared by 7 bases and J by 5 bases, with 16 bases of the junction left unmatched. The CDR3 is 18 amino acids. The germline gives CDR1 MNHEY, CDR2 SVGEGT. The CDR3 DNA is TGTGCCAGCAAATCTACCCAATTAAGGACTAGCGGTACCGGGGAGCTGTTTTTT. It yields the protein CASKSTQLRTSGTGELFF.

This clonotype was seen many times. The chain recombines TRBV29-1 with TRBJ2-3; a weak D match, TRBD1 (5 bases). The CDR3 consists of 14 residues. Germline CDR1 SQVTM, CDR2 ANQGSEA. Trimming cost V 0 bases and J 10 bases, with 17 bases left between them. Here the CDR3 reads CSVEERTTQVSQYF. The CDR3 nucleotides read TGCAGCGTTGAAGAAAGGACAACCCAGGTTTCGCAGTATTTT.

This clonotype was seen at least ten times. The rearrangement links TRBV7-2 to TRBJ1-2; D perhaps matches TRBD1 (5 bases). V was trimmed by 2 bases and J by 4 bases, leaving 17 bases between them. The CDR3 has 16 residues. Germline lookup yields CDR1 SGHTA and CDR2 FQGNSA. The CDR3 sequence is CASSLPHRQNAYGYTF. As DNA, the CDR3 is TGTGCCAGCAGCTTACCCCACCGACAGAATGCCTATGGCTACACCTTC.

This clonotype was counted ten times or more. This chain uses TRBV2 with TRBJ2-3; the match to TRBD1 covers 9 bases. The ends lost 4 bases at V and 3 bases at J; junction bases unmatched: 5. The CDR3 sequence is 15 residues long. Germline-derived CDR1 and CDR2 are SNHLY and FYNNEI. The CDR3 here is CASSGLDRGTDTQYF. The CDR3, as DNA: TGTGCCAGCAGTGGTCTGGACAGGGGTACAGATACGCAGTATTTT.

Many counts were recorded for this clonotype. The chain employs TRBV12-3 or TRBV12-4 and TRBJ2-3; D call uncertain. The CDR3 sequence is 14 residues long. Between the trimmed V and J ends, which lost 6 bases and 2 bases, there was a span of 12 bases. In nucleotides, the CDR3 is TGTGCCAGCAGGCCCCAAGGATTCACAGATACGCAGTATTTT. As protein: CASRPQGFTDTQYF.

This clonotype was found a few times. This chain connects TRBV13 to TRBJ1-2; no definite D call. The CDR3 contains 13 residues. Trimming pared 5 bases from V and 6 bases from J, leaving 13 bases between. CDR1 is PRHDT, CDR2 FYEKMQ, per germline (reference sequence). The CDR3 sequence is CASSVAHKDGYTF. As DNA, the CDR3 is TGTGCCAGCAGCGTCGCCCACAAGGATGGCTACACCTTC.

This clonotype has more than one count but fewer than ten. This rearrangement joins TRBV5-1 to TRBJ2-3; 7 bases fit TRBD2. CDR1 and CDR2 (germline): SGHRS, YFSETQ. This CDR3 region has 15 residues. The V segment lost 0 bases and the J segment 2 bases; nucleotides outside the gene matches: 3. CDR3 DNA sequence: TGCGCCAGCAGCTTGGTGGGAGGGCACACAGATACGCAGTATTTT. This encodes CASSLVGGHTDTQYF.

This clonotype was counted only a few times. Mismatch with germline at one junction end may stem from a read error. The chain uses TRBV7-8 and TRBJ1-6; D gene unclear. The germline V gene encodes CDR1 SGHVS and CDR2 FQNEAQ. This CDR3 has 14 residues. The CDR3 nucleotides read TGTGCCAGCAGCTTAGGACATCTTTATTCAACCCTCCACTTT. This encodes CASSLGHLYSTLHF.

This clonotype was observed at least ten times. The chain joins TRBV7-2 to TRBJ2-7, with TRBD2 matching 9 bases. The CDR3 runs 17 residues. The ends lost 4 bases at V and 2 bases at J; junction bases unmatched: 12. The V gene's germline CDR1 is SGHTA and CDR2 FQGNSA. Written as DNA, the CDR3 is TGTGCCAGCAGCTATTGGACTAGCGCATACCGCGCCTACGAGCAGTACTTC. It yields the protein CASSYWTSAYRAYEQYF.

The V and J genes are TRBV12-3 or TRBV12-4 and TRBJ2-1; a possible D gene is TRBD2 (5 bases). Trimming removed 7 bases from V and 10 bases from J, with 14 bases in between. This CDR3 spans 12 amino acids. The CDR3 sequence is CASTSEGIEQFF. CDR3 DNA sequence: TGTGCCAGCACCTCTGAGGGTATCGAGCAGTTCTTC.

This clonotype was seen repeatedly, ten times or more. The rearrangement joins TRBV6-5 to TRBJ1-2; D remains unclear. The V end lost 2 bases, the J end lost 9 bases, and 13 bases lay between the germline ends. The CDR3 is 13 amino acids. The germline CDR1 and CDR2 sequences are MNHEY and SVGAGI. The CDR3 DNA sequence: TGTGCCAGCAGTTACGTGGGTCGGCGAAGCTACACCTTC. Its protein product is CASSYVGRRSYTF.

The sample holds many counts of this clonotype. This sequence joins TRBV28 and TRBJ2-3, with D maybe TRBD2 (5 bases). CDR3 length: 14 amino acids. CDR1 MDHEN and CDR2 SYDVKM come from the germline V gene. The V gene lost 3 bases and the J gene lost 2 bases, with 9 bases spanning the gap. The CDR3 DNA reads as TGTGCCAGCAGTTTGTTGAGGGTCACAGATACGCAGTATTTT. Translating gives CASSLLRVTDTQYF.

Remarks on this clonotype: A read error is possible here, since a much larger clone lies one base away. The CDR3 protein is CASSYSSGLGNIQYF. The CDR3, as DNA: TGTGCCAGCAGCTACTCGTCAGGGCTTGGAAACATTCAGTACTTC. The chain joins TRBV7-2 to TRBJ2-4, with D perhaps matching TRBD1 (5 bases). Trimming removed 4 bases at V and 6 bases at J, with 16 bases between. This CDR3 is built from 15 residues. CDR1 SGHTA and CDR2 FQGNSA come from the germline V gene.

DNA of the CDR3: TGTGCCAGCAGCTTAGATCTCAGGACAGGGGGCAACTACGAGCAGTACTTC. Protein: CASSLDLRTGGNYEQYF. The V and J genes are TRBV7-6 and TRBJ2-7; 11 nucleotides line up with TRBD1. There are 17 residues in the CDR3. J was trimmed by 3 bases and V by 1 base; bases with no gene match: 8. Germline values: CDR1 SGHVS, CDR2 FNYEAQ. The full variable domain, in which reference TRBV7-6 and TRBJ2-7 provide the parts outside the CDR3, is GAGVSQSPRYKVTKRGQDVALRCDPISGHVSLYWYRQALGQGPEFLTYFNYEAQQDKSGLPNDRFSAERPEGSISTLTIQRTEQRDSAMYRCASSLDLRTGGNYEQYFGPGTRLTVT.

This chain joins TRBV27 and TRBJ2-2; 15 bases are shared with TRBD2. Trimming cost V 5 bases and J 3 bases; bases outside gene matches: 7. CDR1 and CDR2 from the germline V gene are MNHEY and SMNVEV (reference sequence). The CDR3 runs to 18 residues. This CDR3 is CASSTWTSGRVDTGELFF. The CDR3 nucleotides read TGTGCCAGCAGTACCTGGACTAGCGGGAGGGTTGACACCGGGGAGCTGTTTTTT.

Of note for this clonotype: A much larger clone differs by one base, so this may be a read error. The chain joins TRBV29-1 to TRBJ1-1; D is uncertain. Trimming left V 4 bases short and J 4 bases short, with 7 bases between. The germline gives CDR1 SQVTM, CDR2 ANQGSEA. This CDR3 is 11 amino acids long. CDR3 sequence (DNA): TGCAGCGTTGGCGAGATCACTGAAGCTTTCTTT. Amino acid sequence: CSVGEITEAFF.

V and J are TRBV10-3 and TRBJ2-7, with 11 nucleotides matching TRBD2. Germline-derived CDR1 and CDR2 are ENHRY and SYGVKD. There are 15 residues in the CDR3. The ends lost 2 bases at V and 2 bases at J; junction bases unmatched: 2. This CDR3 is CAISEGTSGTYEQYF. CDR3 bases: TGTGCCATCAGTGAGGGGACTAGCGGAACCTACGAGCAGTACTTC.

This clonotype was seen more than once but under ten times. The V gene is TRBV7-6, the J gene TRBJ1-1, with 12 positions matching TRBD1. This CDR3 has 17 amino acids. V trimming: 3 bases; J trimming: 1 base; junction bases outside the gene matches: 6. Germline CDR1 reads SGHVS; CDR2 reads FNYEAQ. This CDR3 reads CASSFGTGGWKNTEAFF. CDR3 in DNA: TGTGCCAGCAGCTTTGGGACAGGGGGCTGGAAGAACACTGAAGCTTTCTTT.